The 5 T cell receptor beta chains listed next were all sequenced from one sample in a study of OX40 agonist ivuxolimab in advanced cancers. Sequenced by immunoSEQ multiplex PCR; TCRdb stores in-frame clones only, minus some. The table includes approximately 70,000 clones, about 93% detected once. Here the sequenced sample was CD4+ or CD8+ T cells sorted from blood, taken in a trial of the OX40 agonist ivuxolimab. The receptors were gathered from an adult with an advanced solid tumor such as melanoma, head and neck, liver or kidney cancer.

V is TRBV7-6 and J is TRBJ2-3; TRBD1 might be the D (5 bases). V lost 5 bases and J 1 base, leaving 10 bases between the germline ends. This CDR3 is built from 14 residues. Germline CDR1 and CDR2: SGHVS and FNYEAQ. The CDR3 DNA follows: TGTGCCAGCAGCAGGATAGGGGGCACAGATACGCAGTATTTT. This codes for CASSRIGGTDTQYF.

This clone was seen once. The V call is TRBV27, the J call TRBJ1-1; maybe TRBD1 (5 bases). Trimming removed 5 bases from V and 0 bases from J, with 19 bases in between. The CDR3 spans 17 residues. The germline CDR1 and CDR2 sequences are MNHEY and SMNVEV (reference sequence). For the CDR3, the DNA is TGTGCCAGCAGTCCCCTTGTAGGGACGGACATGAACACTGAAGCTTTCTTT. Translation: CASSPLVGTDMNTEAFF.

The chain carries TRBV6-6 and TRBJ1-1; no reliable D call. Trimming cost V 7 bases and J 1 base, with 10 bases left between them. The CDR3 runs to 13 residues. CDR1 is MNHNY, CDR2 SVGAGI, per germline (reference sequence). The CDR3 protein is CASTIGGNTEAFF. The CDR3 bases are TGTGCCAGCACCATAGGAGGGAACACTGAAGCTTTCTTT.

The chain uses TRBV11-2 and TRBJ1-2; 7 nucleotides align to TRBD1. Germline lookup yields CDR1 SGHAT and CDR2 FQNNGV. CDR3 size: 15 residues. V was pared by 1 base and J by 0 bases, with 2 bases of the junction left unmatched. Here the CDR3 DNA reads TGTGCCAGCAGCTTAGTGGGGACAGCTAACTATGGCTACACCTTC. This translates into CASSLVGTANYGYTF. Full variable domain (outside the CDR3, taken from reference TRBV11-2 and TRBJ1-2): EAGVAQSPRYKIIEKRQSVAFWCNPISGHATLYWYQQILGQGPKLLIQFQNNGVVDDSQLPKDRFSAERLKGVDSTLKIQPAKLEDSAVYLCASSLVGTANYGYTFGSGTRLTVV.

The chain links TRBV27 to TRBJ2-1, with D possibly TRBD2 on 6 matching bases. The CDR3 is 13 residues long. V was clipped by 5 bases and J by 5 bases, with 10 bases between them. Per the germline V gene, CDR1 is MNHEY and CDR2 is SMNVEV (reference sequence). CDR3 sequence: CASSGGSDNEQFF. The CDR3, as DNA: TGTGCCAGCAGTGGGGGGTCCGACAATGAGCAGTTCTTC.